One sample yielded the 25 T cell receptor beta chains listed below, sequenced in a study of T cells after posttransplantation cyclophosphamide (dated by TCRdb to the mid-2010s). The protocol used for the library was the immunoSEQ multiplex PCR assay. TCRdb provides this immuneACCESS table in a form limited to in-frame rearrangements. Some clones are lacking; in checked studies, under half of them reflect an unresolved V gene, and why the rest are absent is not known. Across this sample, roughly 25,000 clones were tabulated and none appeared just once. Together, the top ten hold about 1.8% of the sample. What this sample's treatment or condition label stands for: high-dose cyclophosphamide on days +3 and +4 as single-agent GVHD prophylaxis. For conditioning, the PTCy patients got busulfan and fludarabine, then a related or unrelated marrow graft, followed by cyclophosphamide on days +3 and +4. The sample in question was PBMCs, obtained after allogeneic stem cell transplant with posttransplant cyclophosphamide. The receptors shown here come from a male patient between 18 and 35 years old who received an allogeneic stem cell transplant from a related donor, was CMV-positive, and had no GVHD. Some T cells may have been brought in with the graft after a transplant.

In this sample, this clone turned up many times. The chain joins TRBV5-5 to TRBJ1-2; D gene uncertain. Trimming cost V 1 base and J 8 bases, with 6 bases left between them. The V gene's germline CDR1 is SGHKS and CDR2 YYEKEE (reference sequence). The length of the CDR3 is 11 residues. CDR3 loop: CASSLSSGYTF. The CDR3 region has the DNA TGTGCCAGCAGCTTGAGTAGCGGCTACACCTTC.

Many counts were recorded for this clone. The chain combines TRBV7-9 with TRBJ1-5, with 9 bases aligning to TRBD1. V lost 4 bases to trimming and J lost 2 bases; unmatched junction nucleotides: 3. Per germline, CDR1 SEHNR and CDR2 FQNEAQ (reference sequence). This CDR3 contains 15 residues. The DNA of the CDR3 is TGTGCCAGCAGCTCTACAGGGGGCGGCAATCAGCCCCAGCATTTT. Translating gives CASSSTGGGNQPQHF.

This clone was seen repeatedly, ten times or more. The chain uses TRBV28 and TRBJ1-1, with D perhaps TRBD1 (6 bases). Germline CDR1 and CDR2: MDHEN and SYDVKM. The CDR3 totals 11 residues. V lost 6 bases and J 11 bases, leaving 13 bases between the germline ends. CDR3 in amino acids: CASRRQVWAFF. Here the CDR3 DNA reads TGTGCCAGCAGAAGACAGGTGTGGGCTTTCTTT.

There are a few counts of this clone. The chain employs TRBV30 and TRBJ1-6; D uncertain. The CDR3 totals 11 residues. V was shortened by 1 base and J by 7 bases, with 2 bases between the two germline ends. Germline CDR1 is GTSNPN and CDR2 is SVGIG (reference sequence). The CDR3 is CAWSANSPLHF. The CDR3 DNA is TGTGCCTGGAGTGCGAATTCACCCCTCCACTTT. Based on the CDR3 plus reference TRBV30 and TRBJ1-6, the full variable domain is SQTIHQWPATLVQPVGSPLSLECTVEGTSNPNLYWYRQAAGRGLQLLFYSVGIGQISSEVPQNLSASRPQDRQFILSSKKLLLSDSGFYLCAWSANSPLHFGNGTRLTVT.

This clone was seen ten or more times. The V gene is TRBV5-4, the J gene TRBJ2-5; 12 nucleotides match TRBD2. Trimming took 1 base from V and 5 from J; bases not matched to a gene: 9. This CDR3 contains 17 residues. Per the germline V gene, CDR1 is SGHNT and CDR2 is YYREEE (reference sequence). The CDR3 nucleotides read TGTGCCAGCAGCTTGAGGCTAGCGGGGGGGCGGAGGGAGACCCAGTACTTC. Translating gives CASSLRLAGGRRETQYF.

This clone has a count of ten or more. This chain joins TRBV28 and TRBJ2-2; 9 nucleotides align to TRBD1. J lost 7 bases, V lost 5 bases, and 8 bases had no gene match. The CDR3 is 15 amino acids. Germline V gene data show CDR1 as MDHEN and CDR2 as SYDVKM. The CDR3: CASSHRGRPNGELFF. As DNA, the CDR3 is TGTGCCAGCAGTCACAGGGGGCGCCCGAACGGGGAGCTGTTTTTT.

This clone was counted at least ten times. The chain recombines TRBV7-9 with TRBJ2-6, with a tentative D call TRBD1 (5 bases). Germline lookup yields CDR1 SEHNR and CDR2 FQNEAQ (reference sequence). V was trimmed by 5 bases and J by 1 base, leaving 15 bases between them. CDR3 length: 17 amino acids. CDR3 DNA sequence: TGTGCCAGCAGCCTTCCCGGACAACAGTCTGGGGCCAACGTCCTGACTTTC. This sequence encodes CASSLPGQQSGANVLTF.

This clone has ten or more counts. The chain is built from TRBV11-2 and TRBJ2-7, with D perhaps TRBD1 (6 bases). The length of the CDR3 is 14 residues. In germline, CDR1 is SGHAT, CDR2 FQNNGV. V was clipped by 3 bases and J by 0 bases, with 9 bases between them. CDR3 protein: CASSFGQNSYEQYF. The CDR3 region has the DNA TGTGCCAGCAGCTTTGGACAGAACTCCTACGAGCAGTACTTC.

This clone was seen many times. V gene TRBV7-6 combines with J gene TRBJ2-3; 15 bases are a match to TRBD2. Germline CDR1 is SGHVS and CDR2 is FNYEAQ. The CDR3 totals 18 residues. Trimming at V came to 5 bases and at J to 0 bases, leaving 6 bases not matched to a gene. Here the CDR3 reads CASSPGLAGGPSTDTQYF. The DNA for the CDR3 is TGTGCCAGCAGCCCGGGACTAGCGGGGGGCCCTAGCACAGATACGCAGTATTTT.

There are many counts of this clone. The rearrangement links TRBV2 to TRBJ2-7; 8 bases line up with TRBD2. The germline V gene encodes CDR1 SNHLY and CDR2 FYNNEI. Trimming cost V 6 bases and J 7 bases; bases outside gene matches: 11. The CDR3 has 14 amino acids. Here the CDR3 reads CASSSSGGLGEQYF. DNA of the CDR3: TGTGCCAGCAGCTCAAGTGGGGGACTAGGAGAGCAGTACTTC.

This clone was counted at least ten times. V usage is TRBV5-8 and J usage is TRBJ2-1; D is unresolved. The CDR3 sequence is 13 residues long. The germline V gene encodes CDR1 SGHTS and CDR2 YDEGEE. V was trimmed by 7 bases and J by 3 bases, leaving 11 bases between them. The CDR3 bases are TGTGCCAGCGACCCCAGCGTCTACAATGAGCAGTTCTTC. Amino acids: CASDPSVYNEQFF.

In its sample, this clone was seen many times. The J gene is TRBJ1-5, the V gene TRBV28; 9 bases are shared with TRBD1. The CDR3 extends over 17 amino acids. Trimming took 5 bases from V and 11 from J; bases not matched to a gene: 19. From germline, CDR1 is MDHEN and CDR2 SYDVKM. CDR3 sequence reads: CASSRGQGGGGSKSQHF. CDR3 nucleotides: TGTGCCAGCAGTCGGGGACAGGGAGGAGGCGGATCAAAGTCCCAGCATTTT. Combining the CDR3 with reference TRBV28 and TRBJ1-5 gives the whole variable domain DVKVTQSSRYLVKRTGEKVFLECVQDMDHENMFWYRQDPGLGLRLIYFSYDVKMKEKGDIPEGYSVSREKKERFSLILESASTNQTSMYLCASSRGQGGGGSKSQHFGDGTRLSIL.

This clone was found many times. The chain employs TRBV5-1 and TRBJ2-4; 8 nucleotides match TRBD1. The CDR3 runs 13 residues. Per the germline V gene, CDR1 is SGHRS and CDR2 is YFSETQ. Trimming took 4 bases from V and 7 from J; bases not matched to a gene: 4. This CDR3 is CASSRTGKNIQYF. For the CDR3, the DNA is TGCGCCAGCAGCAGGACAGGGAAGAACATTCAGTACTTC. The variable domain in full, completed from reference TRBV5-1 and TRBJ2-4, reads KAGVTQTPRYLIKTRGQQVTLSCSPISGHRSVSWYQQTPGQGLQFLFEYFSETQRNKGNFPGRFSGRQFSNSRSEMNVSTLELGDSALYLCASSRTGKNIQYFGAGTRLSVL.

Ten or more counts support this clone. The rearrangement links TRBV10-2 to TRBJ1-4, with a weak D call TRBD1 (5 bases). This CDR3 comprises 14 residues. Germline CDR1 WSHSY, CDR2 SAAADI. V dropped 7 bases and J dropped 5 bases, with 14 bases sitting between them. CDR3 loop: CASKSWGQNEKLFF. The CDR3 DNA sequence: TGCGCCAGCAAGTCGTGGGGCCAAAATGAAAAACTGTTTTTT.

A few counts support this clone. The gene calls are TRBV25-1 and TRBJ2-5; 8 bases fit TRBD2. Looked up from germline, CDR1 is MGHDK and CDR2 is SYGVNS. With V trimmed by 4 bases and J by 5 bases, 9 bases remained unmatched. The CDR3 is made up of 15 amino acids. The CDR3 here is CASSVPNGGAETQYF. In nucleotides, the CDR3 is TGTGCCAGCAGTGTCCCTAACGGGGGGGCGGAGACCCAGTACTTC.

This clone was detected ten times or more. The V gene is TRBV19, the J gene TRBJ2-2; 10 positions agree with TRBD2. CDR3 length: 17 amino acids. Germline trimming cut 4 bases from V and 5 bases from J; bases unmatched to any gene: 10. Germline loops: CDR1 LNHDA, CDR2 SQIVND (reference sequence). The CDR3 is CASSRGVASGRTGELFF. CDR3 nucleotide sequence: TGTGCCAGTAGTAGGGGTGTTGCTAGCGGGAGAACCGGGGAGCTGTTTTTT.

This clone occurred many times. J is TRBJ2-1 and V is TRBV5-1; a possible D gene is TRBD2 (5 bases). V shed 1 base and J shed 5 bases, with 13 bases lying between them. The germline V gene encodes CDR1 SGHRS and CDR2 YFSETQ. The CDR3 runs 15 residues. The CDR3 DNA follows: TGCGCCAGCAGCTTGATGGTTAGCGAAAACAATGAGCAGTTCTTC. As protein: CASSLMVSENNEQFF.

This clone appeared many times. V and J are TRBV28 and TRBJ2-7, with 11 positions matching TRBD2. This CDR3 region has 14 residues. V lost 5 bases and J lost 4; bases outside the gene matches: 4. CDR1 MDHEN and CDR2 SYDVKM come from the germline V gene. CDR3 residues: CASSIGLAGYEQYF. The CDR3 bases are TGTGCCAGCAGTATAGGACTAGCGGGTTACGAGCAGTACTTC.

This clone has ten or more counts. The V gene is TRBV19, the J gene TRBJ2-5; the match to TRBD1 covers 9 bases. There are 17 residues in the CDR3. Germline CDR1 and CDR2: LNHDA and SQIVND (reference sequence). The V gene end was trimmed by 1 base and the J gene end by 3 bases; junction bases not matched to a gene: 9. In nucleotides, the CDR3 is TGTGCCAGTAGTATAGGAGGTATCGGGACAGGGAAAGAGACCCAGTACTTC. It is translated as CASSIGGIGTGKETQYF. Complete variable domain (other parts from reference TRBV19 and TRBJ2-5): DGGITQSPKYLFRKEGQNVTLSCEQNLNHDAMYWYRQDPGQGLRLIYYSQIVNDFQKGDIAEGYSVSREKKESFPLTVTSAQKNPTAFYLCASSIGGIGTGKETQYFGPGTRLLVL.

This clone was seen repeatedly, ten times or more. The chain joins TRBV7-3 to TRBJ2-1, with 7 bases matching TRBD2. This CDR3 comprises 15 residues. CDR1 and CDR2 from the germline V gene are SGHTA and FQGTGA. V trimming: 4 bases; J trimming: 1 base; junction bases outside the gene matches: 4. The CDR3 nucleotides read TGTGCCAGCAGCTCATCTAGCGGTTCCTACAATGAGCAGTTCTTC. Residues: CASSSSSGSYNEQFF.

This clone has ten or more counts. The J gene is TRBJ2-2, the V gene TRBV5-1, with TRBD1 matching 7 bases. The CDR3 loop spans 16 amino acids. Unmatched junction bases numbered 7, after V lost 3 bases and J lost 2 bases. Germline CDR1 reads SGHRS; CDR2 reads YFSETQ. The CDR3 bases are TGCGCCAGCAGCTACTCACAGGGGCTTAACACCGGGGAGCTGTTTTTT. It encodes CASSYSQGLNTGELFF.

This clone was counted ten times or more. The chain combines TRBV10-3 with TRBJ2-1; TRBD1 might be the D (6 bases). The V end was cut by 7 bases, the J end by 1 base, with 17 bases between. Germline V gives CDR1 ENHRY, CDR2 SYGVKD. CDR3 length: 16 amino acids. The CDR3 DNA sequence: TGTGCCATCAAACCTGACAAGGGGGAATCCTACAATGAGCAGTTCTTC. Protein sequence: CAIKPDKGESYNEQFF.

As regards this clone: This specimen includes other DNA sequences encoding the same CDR3. The chain has TRBV28 and TRBJ2-2; D might be TRBD1 (5 bases). The V end was cut by 6 bases, the J end by 5 bases, with 16 bases between. This CDR3 region has 15 residues. From germline, CDR1 is MDHEN and CDR2 SYDVKM. The CDR3 DNA is TGTGCCAGCAGCTTTAGGGGATCCGGGACCGGGGAGCTGTTTTTT. It encodes CASSFRGSGTGELFF. Full variable domain (rest looked up from reference TRBV28 and TRBJ2-2): DVKVTQSSRYLVKRTGEKVFLECVQDMDHENMFWYRQDPGLGLRLIYFSYDVKMKEKGDIPEGYSVSREKKERFSLILESASTNQTSMYLCASSFRGSGTGELFFGEGSRLTVL.

This clone was recorded at least ten times. This rearrangement joins TRBV9 to TRBJ2-7, with D tentatively TRBD2 (6 bases). The V and J ends lost 3 bases and 1 base respectively, with 14 bases between them. The CDR3 spans 15 residues. Germline lookup yields CDR1 SGDLS and CDR2 YYNGEE. The CDR3 nucleotides are TGTGCCAGCAGCGCCGGAGGGCAAAGGTCCTACGAGCAGTACTTC. Protein product: CASSAGGQRSYEQYF.

This clone was seen at least ten times. The chain carries TRBV7-8 and TRBJ2-1; D ambiguous. This CDR3 region has 12 residues. V lost 5 bases and J lost 6, with 8 bases in between. Per germline, CDR1 SGHVS and CDR2 FQNEAQ. The chain's CDR3 is CASSRVGNEQFF. The CDR3 DNA sequence: TGTGCCAGCAGCCGTGTCGGCAATGAGCAGTTCTTC.